This is a list of T cell receptor beta chains from one sample in a study of blood T cells in healthy people across ages. TCRdb re-analysed the 5' RACE reads in MiXCR, keeping a single row per CDR3 protein. The sample holds roughly 680,000 distinct CDR3 sequences, roughly half seen once. Sample: blood. The source is a woman of 80 years or more in good health. Each CDR3 is given with its conserved first and last residue. The D gene is left open where the match is weak. Clone size is shown for a subset of rows, as once, few, many or a class of expanded clone.

CDR3 DNA | CDR3 protein | V gene | D gene | clone size | J gene
TGTGCCAGCAGCCAAGACGGGGGATTTAGCTCCTACGAGCAGTACTTC | CASSQDGGFSSYEQYF | TRBV3-1 | . | . | TRBJ2-7
TGTGCCAGCTCACCAGGCTCCTACTACACAGATACGCAGTATTTT | CASSPGSYYTDTQYF | TRBV18 | . | many | TRBJ2-3
TGTGCCAGCATCCACCCGATAGGCTCCTACAATGAGCAGTTCTTC | CASIHPIGSYNEQFF | TRBV12-3/TRBV12-4 | . | . | TRBJ2-1
TGCAGTGCTAAAAGGCTCCGCGGGGGGGCCCAAGGGATAGAGACCCAGTACTTC | CSAKRLRGGAQGIETQYF | TRBV20-1 | TRBD2 | medium-sized | TRBJ2-5
TGCAGTGCTAGAGTTGAGGCTACGGGCTACACCTTC | CSARVEATGYTF | TRBV20-1 | . | . | TRBJ1-2
TGTGCCAGCAGCTCCACATACGCCGGGACAGGGTCCTACGAGCAGTACTTC | CASSSTYAGTGSYEQYF | TRBV7-9 | TRBD1 | . | TRBJ2-7
TGTGCCAGCAGCTTGACAGGGGTCTTTACAGATACGCAGTATTTT | CASSLTGVFTDTQYF | TRBV7-3 | TRBD1 | . | TRBJ2-3
TGTGCCAGCAGTGATTACTCACTGAGCTACGAGCAGTACTTC | CASSDYSLSYEQYF | TRBV25-1 | . | many | TRBJ2-7
TGCAGCGTTGAGTGGGCCCAAGAGACCCAGTACTTC | CSVEWAQETQYF | TRBV29-1 | . | many | TRBJ2-5
TGTGCCAGCAGCTACCCGAGGCTAGCGGGAGGGTATGAGCAGTTCTTC | CASSYPRLAGGYEQFF | TRBV12-3/TRBV12-4 | TRBD2 | . | TRBJ2-1
TGTGCCAGCAGTCGCGGGACTAGGGTCGCCTACAATGAGCAGTTCTTC | CASSRGTRVAYNEQFF | TRBV28 | TRBD2 | few | TRBJ2-1
TGCAGTGCACGGGCGCCCCTTGAAAAACTGTTTTTT | CSARAPLEKLFF | TRBV20-1 | . | many | TRBJ1-4
TGTGCCAGCAAGCCGGGGAACAACCAAGAGACCCAGTACTTC | CASKPGNNQETQYF | TRBV7-2 | . | . | TRBJ2-5
TGTGCCAGCAGTTTTGGGGTGATGAGCTCCTACAATGAGCAGTTCTTC | CASSFGVMSSYNEQFF | TRBV27 | . | many | TRBJ2-1
TGCGCCAGCAGCGCTGGACAGGGGAACACCGGGGAGCTGTTTTTT | CASSAGQGNTGELFF | TRBV5-1 | TRBD1 | many | TRBJ2-2
TGCAGTGACGACAGGGGGACTTACACTGAAGCTTTCTTT | CSDDRGTYTEAFF | TRBV20-1 | TRBD1 | few | TRBJ1-1
TGCAGCGTTCTTCCCGGGACAGGGGCGACCTATGGCTACACCTTC | CSVLPGTGATYGYTF | TRBV29-1 | TRBD1 | few | TRBJ1-2
TGCAGCTATGACCGCACAGATACGCAGTATTTT | CSYDRTDTQYF | TRBV29-1 | . | . | TRBJ2-3
TGTGCCAGCAGTGGGACATTTTCCTATGAGCAGTTCTTC | CASSGTFSYEQFF | TRBV28 | . | . | TRBJ2-1